The rows below give T cell receptor beta chains drawn from one sample of a study of beta chain features in type 1 diabetes. Sequencing was performed with immunoSEQ multiplex PCR; in TCRdb, only in-frame clones are kept and a portion is missing. The data hold over 100,000 clones, with 16% observed a single time. Source material: central memory CD4+ T cells from blood. These receptors were collected from a man aged 25-40 years with type 1 diabetes. Both conserved end residues are part of each CDR3. A D gene is named only where the DNA matches it firmly. Only some rows state a clone size, as once, few, many or a class for expanded clones.

clone_size,v_call,cdr3_length,j_call,d_call,cdr3_aa,cdr3_nt
.,TRBV9,14,TRBJ1-2,.,CASSVFRGGYGYTF,TGTGCCAGCAGCGTATTTCGTGGGGGCTATGGCTACACCTTC
few,TRBV27,14,TRBJ1-2,.,CASRTSRTNYGYTF,TGTGCCAGCAGGACGAGCAGGACTAACTATGGCTACACCTTC
.,TRBV18,12,TRBJ2-1,.,CASSPDYNEQFF,TGTGCCAGCTCACCCGATTACAATGAGCAGTTCTTC
.,TRBV7-2,16,TRBJ1-2,.,CASSLGGDGFLLGYTF,TGTGCCAGCAGCTTAGGGGGGGACGGATTCTTGCTTGGCTACACCTTC
few,TRBV18,14,TRBJ1-2,.,CASSPGTEDYGYTF,TGTGCCAGCTCACCGGGGACCGAAGACTATGGCTACACCTTC
few,TRBV4-3,13,TRBJ1-6,.,CASSQDGNSPLHF,TGCGCCAGCAGCCAAGACGGGAATTCACCCCTCCACTTT
.,TRBV7-2,14,TRBJ2-1,.,CASSLDARYNEQFF,TGTGCCAGCAGCTTAGATGCTAGATACAATGAGCAGTTCTTC
.,TRBV5-1,15,TRBJ2-7,.,CASSLEPDIYYEQYF,TGCGCCAGCAGCTTGGAACCGGACATATACTACGAGCAGTACTTC
many,TRBV14,15,TRBJ1-2,.,CASSPRTGREYGYTF,TGTGCCAGCAGCCCTCGGACGGGTAGAGAGTACGGCTACACCTTC
few,TRBV9,17,TRBJ2-2,TRBD2,CASSVATSGANTGELFF,TGTGCCAGCAGCGTAGCGACTAGCGGGGCTAACACCGGGGAGCTGTTTTTT
.,TRBV9,12,TRBJ2-7,.,CASSAEVGEQYF,TGTGCCAGCAGCGCCGAGGTGGGCGAGCAGTACTTC
.,TRBV7-2,13,TRBJ1-4,TRBD1,CASSTDRGEKLFF,TGTGCCAGCAGCACCGACAGGGGGGAAAAACTGTTTTTT
many,TRBV7-8,13,TRBJ2-5,.,CASSLLGQETQYF,TGTGCCAGCAGCTTGTTGGGACAAGAGACCCAGTACTTC
.,TRBV25-1,16,TRBJ2-3,TRBD2,CASSATSGGRTDTQYF,TGTGCCAGCAGTGCAACTAGCGGGGGGCGCACAGATACGCAGTATTTT
few,TRBV18,14,TRBJ1-4,.,CASSPRFENEKLFF,TGTGCCAGCTCACCCCGCTTTGAGAATGAAAAACTGTTTTTT
.,TRBV28,15,TRBJ1-2,.,CASRPGQRGTYGYTF,TGTGCCAGCAGGCCCGGACAGAGGGGGACCTATGGCTACACCTTC
.,TRBV7-9,13,TRBJ1-4,.,CASTWEGNEKLFF,TGTGCCAGCACCTGGGAAGGGAATGAAAAACTGTTTTTT
few,TRBV7-2,13,TRBJ2-2,.,CASKTSFTGELFF,TGTGCCAGCAAGACAAGTTTCACCGGGGAGCTGTTTTTT
many,TRBV30,13,TRBJ2-1,.,CAWSRGLYNEQFF,TGTGCCTGGAGTCGGGGACTCTACAATGAGCAGTTCTTC
.,TRBV9,15,TRBJ2-5,.,CASSVGRQLQETQYF,TGTGCCAGCAGCGTAGGTCGACAGCTCCAAGAGACCCAGTACTTC
medium-sized,TRBV18,13,TRBJ2-1,.,CASSPDSHNEQFF,TGTGCCAGCTCACCGGACAGTCACAATGAGCAGTTCTTC
.,TRBV6-1,15,TRBJ2-4,.,CASSETLWAKNIQYF,TGTGCCAGCAGTGAAACCCTGTGGGCCAAAAACATTCAGTACTTC
.,TRBV28,12,TRBJ2-3,.,CASTRGTDTQYF,TGTGCCAGCACGCGGGGCACAGATACGCAGTATTTT
few,TRBV19,13,TRBJ1-2,.,CASIKSGAEGYTF,TGTGCCAGTATTAAGTCAGGGGCAGAGGGCTACACCTTC
few,TRBV29-1,11,TRBJ2-3,.,CSTRGFATQYF,TGCAGCACCAGGGGTTTCGCTACGCAGTATTTT
few,TRBV29-1,13,TRBJ1-4,TRBD1,CSAAGQEGEKLFF,TGCAGCGCCGCCGGACAGGAAGGGGAAAAACTGTTTTTT
few,TRBV7-2,14,TRBJ1-2,TRBD1,CASSQPTGDYGYTF,TGTGCCAGCAGCCAACCGACAGGGGACTATGGCTACACCTTC
few,TRBV11-2,19,TRBJ2-6,.,CASSLVVWQGITGANVLTF,TGTGCCAGCAGCTTAGTTGTCTGGCAGGGAATTACCGGGGCCAACGTCCTGACTTTC
.,TRBV29-1,16,TRBJ2-1,.,CSVARGVYGSYNEQFF,TGCAGCGTTGCCCGAGGGGTATACGGCTCCTACAATGAGCAGTTCTTC
.,TRBV5-4,15,TRBJ2-3,.,CAISPGITSTDTQYF,TGTGCCATCTCTCCAGGGATAACTAGCACAGATACGCAGTATTTT
.,TRBV6-5,14,TRBJ1-1,TRBD1,CASGQGRLGTEAFF,TGTGCCAGCGGACAGGGAAGGTTGGGCACTGAAGCTTTCTTT
few,TRBV5-4,11,TRBJ2-5,.,CASSLQETQYF,TGTGCCAGCAGCCTCCAAGAGACCCAGTACTTC
.,TRBV28,12,TRBJ2-5,.,CASSLYGETQYF,TGTGCCAGCAGTTTATACGGGGAGACCCAGTACTTC
few,TRBV4-3,16,TRBJ1-1,TRBD1,CASSQDIRTGGTEAFF,TGCGCCAGCAGCCAAGATATCCGAACAGGGGGAACTGAAGCTTTCTTT
few,TRBV28,14,TRBJ1-6,TRBD1,CASSSGGQESPLHF,TGTGCCAGCAGTTCCGGGGGACAGGAGTCACCCCTCCACTTT
few,TRBV7-2,14,TRBJ2-1,.,CASSPPGSYNEQFF,TGTGCCAGCAGCCCTCCCGGGTCCTACAATGAGCAGTTCTTC
.,TRBV4-3,14,TRBJ2-1,TRBD1,CASSLGQGVGEQFF,TGCGCCAGCAGCCTGGGACAGGGGGTTGGTGAGCAGTTCTTC
few,TRBV25-1,12,TRBJ2-5,.,CASRYLGETQYF,TGTGCCAGCAGGTATCTGGGGGAGACCCAGTACTTC
.,TRBV7-2,15,TRBJ1-6,TRBD1,CASSLRDRNNSPLHF,TGTGCCAGCAGCCTGAGGGACAGAAATAATTCACCCCTCCACTTT
.,TRBV7-2,14,TRBJ2-5,.,CASSLDRIQETQYF,TGTGCCAGCAGCTTAGACAGAATCCAAGAGACCCAGTACTTC
.,TRBV18,16,TRBJ2-3,TRBD1,CASSPAPFTGGDTQYF,TGTGCCAGCTCACCAGCTCCCTTTACAGGGGGAGATACGCAGTATTTT
few,TRBV27,14,TRBJ1-5,TRBD1,CASSFGTGDQPQHF,TGTGCCAGCAGTTTCGGGACAGGGGACCAGCCCCAGCATTTT
.,TRBV7-2,15,TRBJ2-2,.,CASSSRTSNTGELFF,TGTGCCAGCAGCTCTCGGACGTCGAACACCGGGGAGCTGTTTTTT
.,TRBV25-1,13,TRBJ1-5,.,CASRFYPAQPQHF,TGTGCCAGCAGATTTTACCCGGCGCAGCCCCAGCATTTT
many,TRBV21-1,15,TRBJ1-6,.,CASSPGRRVHSPLHF,TGTGCCAGCAGCCCGGGACGGCGCGTTCATTCACCCCTCCACTTT
few,TRBV2,13,TRBJ1-2,.,CASRTDQDYGYTF,TGTGCCAGCAGAACAGATCAAGACTATGGCTACACCTTC
.,TRBV11-2,16,TRBJ2-3,.,CASSLGGAGSTDTQYF,TGTGCCAGCAGCTTAGGTGGGGCGGGGAGCACAGATACGCAGTATTTT
.,TRBV18,15,TRBJ2-1,TRBD1,CASSSGTGAYNEQFF,TGTGCCAGCTCATCGGGGACAGGGGCTTACAATGAGCAGTTCTTC
.,TRBV7-2,14,TRBJ2-3,.,CASSSGLSTDTQYF,TGTGCCAGCAGCTCCGGACTTTCCACAGATACGCAGTATTTT
few,TRBV4-2,13,TRBJ2-6,.,CASSLYGANVLTF,TGTGCCAGCAGCCTTTACGGGGCCAACGTCCTGACTTTC
.,TRBV27,15,TRBJ2-2,.,CASTPSGHNTGELFF,TGTGCCAGCACCCCCAGCGGGCACAACACCGGGGAGCTGTTTTTT
few,TRBV29-1,13,TRBJ1-1,TRBD1,CSVEGTGNTEAFF,TGCAGCGTTGAAGGGACAGGGAACACTGAAGCTTTCTTT
.,TRBV2,14,TRBJ2-3,.,CASGRTSHTDTQYF,TGTGCCAGCGGACGGACATCCCACACAGATACGCAGTATTTT
many,TRBV23-1,15,TRBJ1-6,TRBD1,CASSRVQGVNSPLHF,TGCGCCAGCAGTCGCGTTCAGGGGGTAAATTCACCCCTCCACTTT
few,TRBV29-1,11,TRBJ2-1,.,CSVWSGDEQFF,TGCAGCGTTTGGTCAGGAGATGAGCAGTTCTTC
.,TRBV28,14,TRBJ1-2,TRBD1,CASSLGTGFYGYTF,TGTGCCAGCAGTCTCGGGACAGGGTTCTATGGCTACACCTTC
few,TRBV18,14,TRBJ1-5,.,CASSPGAGNQPQHF,TGTGCCAGCTCACCAGGGGCAGGCAATCAGCCCCAGCATTTT
.,TRBV2,12,TRBJ1-4,.,CASRQGKEKLFF,TGTGCCAGCCGGCAGGGGAAGGAAAAACTGTTTTTT